The source of this T cell receptor beta chain is a study of control samples from healthy donors and cancer patients. Data came from immunoSEQ multiplex PCR; TCRdb stores just in-frame clones and leaves some out. This table has roughly 80,000 clones, roughly 84% appearing once. Germline V gene lookup returns CDR1 ENHRY and CDR2 SYGVKD. CDR3 length: 15 residues. Between the trimmed V and J ends, which lost 0 bases and 7 bases, there was a span of 13 bases. This clonotype originated in a woman aged 50 to 65 in good health. This chain links TRBV10-3 with TRBJ1-5; perhaps TRBD1 as D (5 bases). The specimen sequenced was blood. CDR3 bases: TGTGCCATCAGTGAGTCGAAGCAGGGACTGCAGCCCCAGCATTTT. It encodes CAISESKQGLQPQHF.